This paragraph reports one TCR beta chain. The antigen is not known. The sample carries other DNA sequences with the same CDR3. The data were produced by immunoSEQ multiplex PCR, yet TCRdb's version contains in-frame clones alone and is incomplete. The sample shows approximately 60,000 clones, roughly 90% of them seen only once. These data originate in a study of T cells in localized non-small cell lung cancer. General study results and limits: Only one tumor region went through sequencing, so heterogeneity may still be there. Elevated circulating T cell density in blood was associated with longer overall survival. Uninvolved adjacent lung had the highest recorded T cell clonality, with tumor below it.

The CDR3 runs to 13 residues. The V gene's germline CDR1 is LNHDA and CDR2 SQIVND (reference sequence). Between the trimmed V and J ends, which lost 1 base and 5 bases, there was a span of 6 bases. The sample here was peripheral blood, taken before any cancer treatment. This receptor was obtained from a woman aged 40 to 75 with stage I lung adenocarcinoma. This chain links TRBV19 with TRBJ2-1; no firm D call. CDR3 residues: CASSIGGNNEQFF. The CDR3 nucleotides read TGTGCCAGTAGTATAGGAGGAAACAATGAGCAGTTCTTC.